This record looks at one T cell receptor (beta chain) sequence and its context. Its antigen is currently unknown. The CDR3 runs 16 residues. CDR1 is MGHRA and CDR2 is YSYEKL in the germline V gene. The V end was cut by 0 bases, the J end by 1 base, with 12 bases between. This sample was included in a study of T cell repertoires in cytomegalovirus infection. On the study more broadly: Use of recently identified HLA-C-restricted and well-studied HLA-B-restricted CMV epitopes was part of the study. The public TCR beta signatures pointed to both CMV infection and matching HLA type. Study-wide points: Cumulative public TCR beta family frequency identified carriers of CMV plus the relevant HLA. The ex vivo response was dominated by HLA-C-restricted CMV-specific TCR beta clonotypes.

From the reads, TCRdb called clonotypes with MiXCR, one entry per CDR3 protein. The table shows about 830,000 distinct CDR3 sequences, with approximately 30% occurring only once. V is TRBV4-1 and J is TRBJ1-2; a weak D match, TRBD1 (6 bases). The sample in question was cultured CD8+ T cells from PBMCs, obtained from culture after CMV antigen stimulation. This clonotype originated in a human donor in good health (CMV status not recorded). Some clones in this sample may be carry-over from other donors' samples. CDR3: CASSQERGTINYGYTF. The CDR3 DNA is TGCGCCAGCAGCCAAGAAAGAGGGACAATTAACTATGGCTACACCTTC.